The text below deals with one T cell receptor beta chain. A much larger clone is a single base away; this may be a read error. The researchers obtained blood RNA from unsorted whole blood and also extracted germline DNA. The CDR3 is 15 amino acids. Germline CDR1 reads MNHEY; CDR2 reads SVGAGI. Deletions cut 5 bases from V and 0 bases from J, with 14 bases between. Constant-region priming of around 500 ng total RNA yielded TCR beta cDNA. Libraries for TCR beta were built through three nested multiplex PCR rounds, which together made up a slightly modified ARM-PCR procedure. TRBV1-TRBV30 forward primers paired with a C-beta reverse primer were used in the first two PCR rounds, which ran roughly 10 cycles each. TCRdb redid the calling of the multiplex PCR reads with MiXCR, one entry per CDR3 protein. The table shows hundreds of thousands of distinct CDR3 sequences, with roughly 60% occurring only once.

The sample comes from a study of tumor-infiltrating lymphocytes in primary liver carcinoma. Sequenced: peripheral blood. The V gene is TRBV6-5, the J gene TRBJ2-7, with D possibly being TRBD2 (5 bases). The receptor comes from a woman aged 30 to 39 with primary liver carcinoma and hepatitis B virus infection. CDR3 region: CASSPIQEASYEQYF. Written as DNA, the CDR3 is TGTGCCAGCAGTCCCATTCAGGAGGCCTCCTACGAGCAGTACTTC.